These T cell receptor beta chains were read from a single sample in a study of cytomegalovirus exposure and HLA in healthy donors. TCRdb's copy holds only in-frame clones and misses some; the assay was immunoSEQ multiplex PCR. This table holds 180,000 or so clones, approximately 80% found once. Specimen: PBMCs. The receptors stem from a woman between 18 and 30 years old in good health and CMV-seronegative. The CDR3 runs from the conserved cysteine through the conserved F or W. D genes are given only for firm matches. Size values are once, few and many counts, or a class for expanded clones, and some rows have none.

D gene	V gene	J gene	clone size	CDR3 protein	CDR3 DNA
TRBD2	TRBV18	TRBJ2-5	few	CASSPGGRSQETQYF	TGTGCCAGCTCACCGGGCGGGAGGTCCCAAGAGACCCAGTACTTC
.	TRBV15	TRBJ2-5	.	CATSRQIGNQETQYF	TGTGCCACCAGCAGACAGATCGGGAACCAAGAGACCCAGTACTTC
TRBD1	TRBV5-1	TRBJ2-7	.	CASSLSGQEPYEQYF	TGCGCCAGCAGCTTGTCTGGACAGGAACCCTACGAGCAGTACTTC
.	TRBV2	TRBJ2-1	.	CASRADSVSYNEQFF	TGTGCCAGCAGGGCCGACAGTGTCTCCTACAATGAGCAGTTCTTC
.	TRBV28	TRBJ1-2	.	CASSLVGFYGYTF	TGTGCCAGCAGTTTAGTCGGGTTCTATGGCTACACCTTC
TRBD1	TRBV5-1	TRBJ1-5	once	CASSPTGANQPQHF	TGCGCCAGCAGCCCGACAGGGGCAAATCAGCCCCAGCATTTT
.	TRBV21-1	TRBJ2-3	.	CASSKKDTKVWNTQYF	TGTGCCAGCAGCAAAAAAGACACAAAGGTGTGGAATACGCAGTATTTT
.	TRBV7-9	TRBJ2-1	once	CASSLLEFTHEQFF	TGTGCCAGCAGCTTACTAGAATTCACCCATGAGCAGTTCTTC
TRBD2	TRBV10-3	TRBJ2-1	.	CAISDWGGGASYNEQFF	TGTGCCATCAGTGATTGGGGCGGGGGGGCTTCCTACAATGAGCAGTTCTTC
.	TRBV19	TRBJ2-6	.	CASSIDAGYSGANVLTF	TGTGCCAGTAGTATAGATGCGGGATACTCTGGGGCCAACGTCCTGACTTTC
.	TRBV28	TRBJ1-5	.	CASRVGGYQPQHF	TGTGCCAGCAGGGTCGGGGGATATCAGCCCCAGCATTTT
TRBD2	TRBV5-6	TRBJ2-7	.	CASSPLTSGRGEQYF	TGTGCCAGCAGCCCCCTGACTAGCGGGAGAGGCGAGCAGTACTTC
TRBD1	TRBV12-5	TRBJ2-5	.	CASGLGKKITGGAGQETQYF	TGTGCTAGTGGTTTGGGAAAAAAGATTACAGGGGGCGCGGGCCAAGAGACCCAGTACTTC
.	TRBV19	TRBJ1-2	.	CASSMSSGVGYGYTF	TGTGCCAGTAGTATGAGTTCCGGGGTTGGATATGGCTACACCTTC
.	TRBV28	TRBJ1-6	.	CASNAGVSPLHF	TGTGCCAGCAATGCGGGTGTTTCACCCCTCCACTTT
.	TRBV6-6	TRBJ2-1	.	CASSYGRNEQFF	TGTGCCAGCAGTTACGGGAGAAATGAGCAGTTCTTC